The rows below give T cell receptor beta chains drawn from one sample of a study of shared clonotypes between healthy human individuals. Produced via immunoSEQ multiplex PCR; TCRdb's table is partial and in-frame only. Altogether about 2,200,000 clones are present, roughly 91% being singletons, with the ten largest covering roughly 1.7%. Source material: naive CD8+ T cells from PBMCs. These receptors were collected from a man aged 18 to 29 in good health. Some clones in this sample may be carry-over from other donors' samples. Each CDR3 is given with its conserved first and last residue. The order of the fields is V gene, D gene, J gene, clone size, CDR3 length, CDR3 protein, CDR3 DNA. A D gene is named only where the DNA matches it firmly. Not every row has a clone size; where given, it reads once, few, many or a size class.

TRBV6-5	TRBD1	TRBJ2-7	NA	15	CASSTGTGVGGEQYF	TGTGCCAGCAGTACCGGGACAGGGGTTGGAGGTGAGCAGTACTTC
TRBV29-1	NA	TRBJ1-2	NA	11	CSVYLNYGYTF	TGCAGCGTTTATCTCAACTATGGCTACACCTTC
TRBV6-5	TRBD2	TRBJ2-3	NA	13	CASSYGGEDTQYF	TGTGCCAGCAGTTACGGGGGGGAAGATACGCAGTATTTT
TRBV7-9	TRBD1	TRBJ1-1	NA	14	CASSPDRAATEAFF	TGTGCCAGCAGCCCGGACAGGGCGGCCACTGAAGCTTTCTTT
TRBV7-9	NA	TRBJ1-2	NA	16	CASIAPSGRGSGSYTF	TGTGCCAGCATCGCTCCCTCAGGGAGGGGTTCGGGTAGCTACACCTTC
TRBV9	TRBD2	TRBJ2-1	once	17	CASSVGGLGLRPNEQFF	TGTGCCAGCAGCGTGGGGGGGTTGGGCCTGCGGCCCAATGAGCAGTTCTTC
TRBV5-4	NA	TRBJ1-1	NA	15	CASSWSLHGDTEAFF	TGTGCCAGCAGCTGGTCCCTACATGGTGACACTGAAGCTTTCTTT
TRBV27	TRBD1	TRBJ2-7	NA	14	CASSLTGQGSEQYF	TGTGCCAGCAGTTTAACGGGACAGGGCTCCGAGCAGTACTTC
TRBV5-5	NA	TRBJ1-5	NA	15	CASSLYGVGNQPQHF	TGTGCCAGCAGCTTGTATGGGGTAGGCAATCAGCCCCAGCATTTT
TRBV7-9	NA	TRBJ2-4	NA	14	CASSDQLAKNIQYF	TGTGCCAGCAGCGACCAGCTAGCCAAAAACATTCAGTACTTC
TRBV19	NA	TRBJ1-1	NA	11	CASSRATEAFF	TGTGCCAGTAGTAGGGCAACTGAAGCTTTCTTT
TRBV27	NA	TRBJ1-6	NA	16	CASSPTGSSYNSPLHF	TGTGCCAGCAGCCCGACGGGGAGCTCCTATAATTCACCCCTCCACTTT
TRBV7-9	NA	TRBJ2-7	NA	12	CASSSPSGEQYF	TGTGCCAGCAGCTCCCCTTCCGGCGAGCAGTACTTC
TRBV7-9	NA	TRBJ2-1	NA	14	CASTSGLSYNEQFF	TGTGCCAGCACTTCCGGGCTCTCCTACAATGAGCAGTTCTTC
TRBV27	NA	TRBJ2-1	NA	15	CASSLGRRGGNEQFF	TGTGCCAGCAGTTTAGGAAGGAGGGGTGGTAATGAGCAGTTCTTC
TRBV9	NA	TRBJ2-2	NA	16	CASSVVDRANTGELFF	TGTGCCAGCAGCGTGGTGGACAGAGCGAACACCGGGGAGCTGTTTTTT
TRBV2	TRBD1	TRBJ2-7	NA	16	CASSTNPGQASYEQYF	TGTGCCAGCTCAACAAACCCGGGACAGGCTTCCTACGAGCAGTACTTC
TRBV28	TRBD1	TRBJ2-7	NA	16	CASSPLAGTGLSEQYF	TGTGCCAGCAGCCCCCTGGCGGGGACAGGCCTTTCCGAGCAGTACTTC
TRBV9	TRBD1	TRBJ2-7	NA	15	CASSSSGTGGYEQYF	TGTGCCAGCAGCTCGTCCGGGACAGGGGGATACGAGCAGTACTTC
TRBV27	NA	TRBJ1-4	NA	14	CASSENRVQEKLFF	TGTGCCAGCAGTGAGAACAGGGTTCAAGAAAAACTGTTTTTT
TRBV28	NA	TRBJ1-3	NA	14	CASSPGISGNTIYF	TGTGCCAGCAGCCCGGGTATCTCTGGAAACACCATATATTTT
TRBV7-8	TRBD2	TRBJ2-1	NA	18	CASSLGFSGRGSYNEQFF	TGTGCCAGCAGCTTAGGGTTTAGCGGGAGAGGGTCCTACAATGAGCAGTTCTTC
TRBV4-1	NA	TRBJ1-5	NA	15	CASSQAVYSNQPQHF	TGCGCCAGCAGCCAAGCGGTCTATAGCAATCAGCCCCAGCATTTT
TRBV28	NA	TRBJ1-1	few	13	CASSLGQNTEAFF	TGTGCCAGCAGTTTAGGTCAGAACACTGAAGCTTTCTTT
TRBV12-5	TRBD2	TRBJ2-1	NA	16	CASGSSSGPSYNEQFF	TGTGCTAGTGGTTCCTCTAGCGGTCCCTCCTACAATGAGCAGTTCTTC
TRBV10-1	NA	TRBJ1-1	few	12	CASSECIRSAFF	TGCGCCAGCAGTGAGTGCATTAGATCAGCTTTCTTT
TRBV9	TRBD2	TRBJ2-1	NA	17	CASSASTERGAYNEQFF	TGTGCCAGCAGCGCTAGTACAGAGCGGGGGGCCTACAATGAGCAGTTCTTC
TRBV9	NA	TRBJ1-2	NA	13	CASSPRQDSGYTF	TGTGCCAGCAGCCCCCGTCAGGATTCTGGCTACACCTTC
TRBV7-8	NA	TRBJ1-1	NA	12	CASNLRDTEAFF	TGTGCCAGCAATTTACGCGACACTGAAGCTTTCTTT
TRBV13	NA	TRBJ2-4	NA	15	CASSPLRAGHNIQYF	TGTGCCAGCAGCCCCCTTCGAGCAGGGCATAACATTCAGTACTTC
TRBV9	TRBD2	TRBJ2-1	NA	16	CASSNLAGGPGNEQFF	TGTGCCAGCAGCAATCTAGCGGGAGGGCCCGGGAATGAGCAGTTCTTC
TRBV15	TRBD2	TRBJ2-1	NA	16	CATSRDTGRKYNEQFF	TGTGCCACCAGCAGAGATACCGGGAGGAAGTACAATGAGCAGTTCTTC
TRBV27	TRBD2	TRBJ2-1	NA	15	CASSFNSGKGNEQFF	TGTGCCAGCAGTTTTAATAGCGGGAAGGGCAATGAGCAGTTCTTC
TRBV7-2	NA	TRBJ2-7	NA	14	CASSSWGLEIEQYF	TGTGCCAGCAGTTCTTGGGGGCTGGAGATCGAGCAGTACTTC
TRBV4-1	NA	TRBJ1-1	NA	16	CASSPTPRQRATEAFF	TGCGCCAGCAGCCCCACACCAAGACAGAGGGCCACTGAAGCTTTCTTT
TRBV4-3	TRBD1	TRBJ2-7	NA	15	CASSQGTGARYEQYF	TGCGCCAGCAGCCAAGGTACAGGGGCCCGCTACGAGCAGTACTTC
TRBV27	NA	TRBJ2-7	NA	14	CASSFSLGSYEQYF	TGTGCCAGCAGTTTTAGTTTAGGCTCCTACGAGCAGTACTTC
TRBV14	NA	TRBJ2-3	NA	15	CASSQGRFSTDTQYF	TGTGCCAGCAGCCAAGGTAGATTTAGCACAGATACGCAGTATTTT
TRBV19	TRBD2	TRBJ2-3	NA	17	CASSIHGLAGVADTQYF	TGTGCCAGTAGTATACATGGACTAGCGGGAGTGGCAGATACGCAGTATTTT
TRBV11-2	NA	TRBJ1-2	NA	14	CASSSGLSYYGYTF	TGTGCCAGCAGCTCCGGACTCAGTTACTATGGCTACACCTTC
TRBV4-1	TRBD1	TRBJ1-1	NA	17	CASSHPTGQPLGGEAFF	TGCGCCAGCAGCCACCCAACGGGACAGCCCCTAGGGGGGGAAGCTTTCTTT
TRBV27	NA	TRBJ1-5	NA	14	CASSFGGLNQPQHF	TGTGCCAGCAGTTTTGGGGGGTTAAATCAGCCCCAGCATTTT
TRBV15	NA	TRBJ2-2	NA	15	CATSRAGGGHGELFF	TGTGCCACCAGCAGAGCAGGAGGGGGGCACGGGGAGCTGTTTTTT
TRBV13	TRBD2	TRBJ2-1	NA	12	CASSLGRGREFF	TGTGCCAGCAGCTTAGGCCGAGGGAGGGAGTTCTTC
TRBV25-1	NA	TRBJ1-2	NA	16	CASSEEDVQDNYGYTF	TGTGCCAGCAGTGAAGAAGATGTACAGGATAACTATGGCTACACCTTC
TRBV25-1	NA	TRBJ1-3	NA	15	CASRESVGSGNTIYF	TGTGCCAGCAGAGAGTCTGTCGGGTCTGGAAACACCATATATTTT
TRBV6-4	NA	TRBJ1-1	few	15	CASSDSPGMNTEAFF	TGTGCCAGCAGTGACTCCCCAGGGATGAACACTGAAGCTTTCTTT
TRBV27	NA	TRBJ1-4	NA	19	CASSRGTFISSATNEKLFF	TGTGCCAGCAGCCGAGGGACATTTATAAGTTCTGCAACTAATGAAAAACTGTTTTTT
TRBV2	NA	TRBJ1-1	NA	13	CASNGAMNTEAFF	TGTGCCAGCAACGGGGCCATGAACACTGAAGCTTTCTTT
TRBV4-3	NA	TRBJ2-5	NA	15	CASSQDRGDRKTQYF	TGCGCCAGCAGCCAAGATCGGGGTGATCGAAAGACCCAGTACTTC